The 30 T cell receptor beta chains below were found in one sample sequenced in a study of blood T cell repertoires in COVID-19. Some clones are missing from TCRdb's copy, which holds only in-frame ones; the method was immunoSEQ multiplex PCR. This table has about 290,000 clones, nearly 90% appearing once. The sample consisted of peripheral blood. These receptors originate from a woman aged 25 to 39 with COVID-19, enrolled during active disease.

V usage is TRBV18 and J usage is TRBJ1-2; D perhaps matches TRBD1 (6 bases). Trimming cost V 3 bases and J 0 bases, with 11 bases left between them. The CDR3 is made up of 15 amino acids. Germline CDR1 and CDR2: KGHSH and LQKENI. The DNA of the CDR3 is TGTGCCAGCTCACCCGATCAGGGGTCTAACTATGGCTACACCTTC. Its translation: CASSPDQGSNYGYTF. Drawing the rest from reference TRBV18 and TRBJ1-2, the complete variable domain is NAGVMQNPRHLVRRRGQEARLRCSPMKGHSHVYWYRQLPEEGLKFMVYLQKENIIDESGMPKERFSAEFPKEGPSILRIQQVVRGDSAAYFCASSPDQGSNYGYTFGSGTRLTVV.

The CDR3 nucleotides read TGTGCCAGTAGTATAGAGATGCTGGCCGTTGAAGCTTTCTTT. Protein product: CASSIEMLAVEAFF. This chain links TRBV19 with TRBJ1-1, with no clear D. V lost 0 bases and J lost 7, with 12 bases in between. Germline values: CDR1 LNHDA, CDR2 SQIVND (reference sequence). This CDR3 contains 14 residues. The variable domain in full, with the rest retrieved from reference TRBV19 and TRBJ1-1, is DGGITQSPKYLFRKEGQNVTLSCEQNLNHDAMYWYRQDPGQGLRLIYYSQIVNDFQKGDIAEGYSVSREKKESFPLTVTSAQKNPTAFYLCASSIEMLAVEAFFGQGTRLTVV.

This chain connects TRBV11-3 to TRBJ2-5, with TRBD1 identical over 8 bases. The J segment lost 4 bases and the V segment lost 1 base, leaving 5 bases of the junction unmatched. The germline CDR1 and CDR2 sequences are SGHNT and YENEEA. The CDR3 has 15 amino acids. In nucleotides, the CDR3 is TGTGCCAGCAGCTTAGGGACAGGGTACTCAGAGACCCAGTACTTC. Amino acid sequence: CASSLGTGYSETQYF.

The chain couples TRBV10-1 to TRBJ2-1, with 12 bases that match TRBD2. CDR3 length: 18 amino acids. The germline CDR1 and CDR2 sequences are WNHNN and SYGVQD (reference sequence). The ends lost 2 bases at V and 7 bases at J; junction bases unmatched: 12. The CDR3 sequence: CASSEDASGGAIGNEQFF. The DNA of the CDR3 is TGCGCCAGCAGTGAGGATGCTAGCGGGGGGGCCATTGGGAATGAGCAGTTCTTC.

This chain uses TRBV19 with TRBJ1-1; no clear D. This CDR3 has 12 amino acids. V shed 3 bases and J shed 7 bases, with 9 bases lying between them. Germline CDR1 and CDR2: LNHDA and SQIVND (reference sequence). The CDR3 spells CASSISAGEAFF. The CDR3 DNA sequence: TGTGCCAGTAGTATTTCCGCGGGTGAAGCTTTCTTT.

The CDR3 protein is CASSYSKGGGYPQYF. The CDR3 region has the DNA TGTGCCAGCAGTTACTCGAAAGGGGGGGGTTATCCCCAGTACTTC. This rearrangement joins TRBV6-5 to TRBJ2-5; possibly TRBD2 for D (7 bases). The CDR3 has 15 residues. In germline, CDR1 is MNHEY, CDR2 SVGAGI. The V gene lost 0 bases and the J gene lost 9 bases, with 17 bases spanning the gap.

This chain connects TRBV7-2 to TRBJ2-7; D gene ambiguous. Per germline, CDR1 SGHTA and CDR2 FQGNSA. V was pared by 5 bases and J by 5 bases, with 16 bases between. CDR3 length equals 14 residues. This chain's CDR3 is CASSEQTLSDEQYF. CDR3 DNA sequence: TGTGCCAGCAGCGAGCAAACGTTGTCGGACGAGCAGTACTTC.

The rearrangement links TRBV19 to TRBJ2-2; a weak D match, TRBD1 (6 bases). There are 15 residues in the CDR3. CDR1 and CDR2 from the germline V gene are LNHDA and SQIVND (reference sequence). With 5 bases removed from V and 4 bases from J, the gap between germline ends came to 14 bases. Written as DNA, the CDR3 is TGTGCCAGTAGTTACCAGGGGAAAATCACCGGGGAGCTGTTTTTT. Amino acid sequence: CASSYQGKITGELFF.

This clone was seen a handful of times. The CDR3 sequence is CASSIEVSLGEQYF. The CDR3 DNA is TGTGCCAGTAGTATAGAAGTCAGTCTTGGCGAGCAGTACTTC. This rearrangement joins TRBV19 to TRBJ2-7; D is undetermined. Trimming stripped 0 bases from V and 6 bases from J, with 12 bases between. The CDR3 extends over 14 amino acids. Germline V lookup: CDR1 LNHDA, CDR2 SQIVND (reference sequence).

The chain uses TRBV13 and TRBJ2-5; 10 bases are a match to TRBD2. The CDR3 runs to 23 residues. Germline V gene data show CDR1 as PRHDT and CDR2 as FYEKMQ (reference sequence). V trimming: 5 bases; J trimming: 7 bases; junction bases outside the gene matches: 34. The CDR3 nucleotides read TGTGCCAGCAGCCGAGCCGGCCTCTCGAGCCCCCTTGGACTAGCGGCCCTTTTGTTGACCCAGTACTTC. Its translation is CASSRAGLSSPLGLAALLLTQYF.

The chain carries TRBV3-1 (or the pseudogene TRBV3-2) and TRBJ2-5, with 8 bases matching TRBD2. Germline assignment: CDR1 LGHDT and CDR2 YNNKEL (reference sequence). V lost 2 bases to trimming and J lost 2 bases; unmatched junction nucleotides: 7. The CDR3 totals 16 residues. The CDR3 region is CASSQLGGVSQETQYF. The DNA for the CDR3 is TGTGCCAGCAGCCAACTCGGGGGGGTATCACAAGAGACCCAGTACTTC.

J is TRBJ1-2 and V is TRBV29-1; no clear D gene. CDR1 is SQVTM, CDR2 ANQGSEA, per germline. The CDR3 extends over 11 amino acids. V lost 3 bases to trimming and J lost 6 bases, with 8 bases between them. The CDR3 loop reads CSVEGGDGYTF. The CDR3 DNA reads TGCAGCGTTGAGGGAGGTGATGGCTACACCTTC. Supplemented by reference TRBV29-1 and TRBJ1-2, the full variable domain reads SAVISQKPSRDICQRGTSLTIQCQVDSQVTMMFWYRQQPGQSLTLIATANQGSEATYESGFVIDKFPISRPNLTFSTLTVSNMSPEDSSIYLCSVEGGDGYTFGSGTRLTVV.

The rearrangement links TRBV7-2 to TRBJ1-1; D not certain. V gave up 1 base and J gave up 5 bases, with 11 bases separating them. This CDR3 has 14 amino acids. In germline, CDR1 is SGHTA, CDR2 FQGNSA. The CDR3 sequence is CASSLELLWTEAFF. The CDR3 DNA is TGTGCCAGCAGCTTAGAGCTTCTTTGGACTGAAGCTTTCTTT.

This clone has a handful of counts. V is TRBV27 and J is TRBJ1-2; D uncertain. V lost 2 bases to trimming and J lost 1 base, with 14 bases between them. This CDR3 has 16 residues. The germline V gene encodes CDR1 MNHEY and CDR2 SMNVEV (reference sequence). The CDR3 loop is CASSLNSWQSNYGYTF. The CDR3 region has the DNA TGTGCCAGCAGTTTAAATTCGTGGCAAAGTAACTATGGCTACACCTTC.

The chain carries TRBV25-1 and TRBJ1-2; D might be TRBD1 (6 bases). Germline assignment: CDR1 MGHDK and CDR2 SYGVNS. V dropped 4 bases and J dropped 6 bases, with 15 bases sitting between them. This CDR3 comprises 14 residues. CDR3 in DNA: TGTGCCAGCAGTGGGGCAGGGGTTATCGATGGCTACACCTTC. It specifies CASSGAGVIDGYTF.

This clone was seen once. The chain links TRBV20-1 to TRBJ2-7, with 9 bases aligning to TRBD2. Germline V gene data show CDR1 as DFQATT and CDR2 as SNEGSKA (reference sequence). This CDR3 region has 14 residues. V was clipped by 3 bases and J by 0 bases; unmatched bases: 3. The CDR3 reads CSASASGVSYEQYF. In DNA form, the CDR3 reads TGCAGTGCTAGTGCTAGCGGGGTCTCCTACGAGCAGTACTTC.

The CDR3 spells CASSQDLASGYSEQFF. The CDR3 region has the DNA TGTGCCAGCAGCCAAGACCTGGCTAGCGGGTATAGTGAGCAGTTCTTC. The genes are TRBV3-1 (or the pseudogene TRBV3-2) and TRBJ2-1; 8 bases fit TRBD2. Germline assignment: CDR1 LGHDT and CDR2 YNNKEL (reference sequence). V trimming: 0 bases; J trimming: 9 bases; junction bases outside the gene matches: 10. This CDR3 is 16 amino acids long.

The gene calls are TRBV7-8 and TRBJ2-1; 7 bases line up with TRBD2. Germline CDR1 reads SGHVS; CDR2 reads FQNEAQ. With 5 bases clipped from V and 7 bases from J, the junction kept 11 bases outside the gene matches. This CDR3 is 15 amino acids long. In DNA form, the CDR3 reads TGTGCCAGCAGCCAGCGGACTAGAATATTGAATGAGCAGTTCTTC. Translating gives CASSQRTRILNEQFF.

The chain joins TRBV6-6 to TRBJ1-2; 8 bases are shared with TRBD1. Germline V gives CDR1 MNHNY, CDR2 SVGAGI (reference sequence). This CDR3 region has 14 residues. With 5 bases clipped from V and 7 bases from J, the junction kept 9 bases outside the gene matches. CDR3 sequence (DNA): TGTGCCAGCAGTGACCCTACAGGGGGGGGTGGCTACACCTTC. Its protein is CASSDPTGGGGYTF.

V is TRBV19 and J is TRBJ1-5; 8 bases align to TRBD1. Germline V gene sequence: CDR1 LNHDA, CDR2 SQIVND (reference sequence). This CDR3 has 17 residues. The junction had 6 bases not matched to a gene; V was cut back by 0 bases and J by 2 bases. The CDR3: CASSIDPTGDGNQPQHF. The CDR3 bases are TGTGCCAGTAGTATAGATCCGACAGGGGATGGCAATCAGCCCCAGCATTTT.

The J gene is TRBJ2-7, the V gene TRBV7-9, with TRBD1 matching 8 bases. The V segment lost 5 bases and the J segment 1 base; nucleotides outside the gene matches: 7. Germline lookup yields CDR1 SEHNR and CDR2 FQNEAQ (reference sequence). The CDR3 loop spans 15 amino acids. The CDR3 coding sequence is TGTGCCAGCAGCCTTGGGACAGGCCTTTCCTACGAGCAGTACTTC. Translation: CASSLGTGLSYEQYF.

The chain combines TRBV5-1 with TRBJ1-2; the D gene is possibly TRBD1 (5 bases). CDR3 size: 18 residues. Germline V gives CDR1 SGHRS, CDR2 YFSETQ. The V end lost 9 bases, the J end lost 2 bases, and 29 bases lay between the germline ends. The CDR3 loop is CATSLVSRVGTRNYGYTF. In DNA, the CDR3 is TGCGCCACCTCCCTCGTCAGCAGGGTCGGTACCAGGAACTATGGCTACACCTTC.

The chain couples TRBV27 to TRBJ1-1; D not resolved. The CDR3 totals 14 residues. Trimming shortened V by 2 bases and J by 1 base, and 8 bases separated the two germline ends. Germline values: CDR1 MNHEY, CDR2 SMNVEV (reference sequence). The CDR3 region has the DNA TGTGCCAGCAGTTTAAGAGCGGAGAACACTGAAGCTTTCTTT. The encoded protein is CASSLRAENTEAFF.

V and J are TRBV5-6 and TRBJ1-5; maybe TRBD1 (5 bases). V was shortened by 4 bases and J by 0 bases, with 11 bases between the two germline ends. There are 15 residues in the CDR3. CDR1 is SGHDT and CDR2 is YYEEEE in the germline V gene. CDR3 bases: TGTGCCAGCAGCCTAGGGGTCTATAGCAATCAGCCCCAGCATTTT. Translation: CASSLGVYSNQPQHF.

This chain links TRBV6-5 with TRBJ1-4, with D possibly being TRBD1 (5 bases). The V end was cut by 2 bases, the J end by 4 bases, with 14 bases between. This CDR3 spans 16 amino acids. The germline V gene has CDR1 MNHEY and CDR2 SVGAGI. As DNA, the CDR3 is TGTGCCAGCAGTTACGGGTGGGGGGGATATAATGAAAAACTGTTTTTT. It translates to CASSYGWGGYNEKLFF.

The chain recombines TRBV19 with TRBJ2-7; a possible D gene is TRBD1 (6 bases). There are 14 residues in the CDR3. V was pared by 6 bases and J by 6 bases, with 18 bases between. The V gene's germline CDR1 is LNHDA and CDR2 SQIVND (reference sequence). CDR3 sequence (DNA): TGTGCCAGTAGCTTCTGGGATGGGGGCGGCGAGCAGTACTTC. It yields the protein CASSFWDGGGEQYF.

The chain has TRBV2 and TRBJ1-5, with 8 positions matching TRBD1. The J segment lost 0 bases and the V segment lost 7 bases, leaving 11 bases of the junction unmatched. This CDR3 has 17 residues. Per germline, CDR1 SNHLY and CDR2 FYNNEI. CDR3 DNA sequence: TGTGCCAGCATCTTGGACAGGGATGCGTATAGCAATCAGCCCCAGCATTTT. Protein: CASILDRDAYSNQPQHF.

The chain employs TRBV9 and TRBJ2-3; no firm D call. From germline, CDR1 is SGDLS and CDR2 YYNGEE. Trimming took off 2 bases at V and 4 bases at J, with 5 bases between the two ends. The CDR3 totals 12 residues. CDR3 residues: CASSVYADTQYF. The DNA of the CDR3 is TGTGCCAGCAGCGTCTATGCAGATACGCAGTATTTT. Supplemented by reference TRBV9 and TRBJ2-3, the full variable domain reads DSGVTQTPKHLITATGQRVTLRCSPRSGDLSVYWYQQSLDQGLQFLIQYYNGEERAKGNILERFSAQQFPDLHSELNLSSLELGDSALYFCASSVYADTQYFGPGTRLTVL.

The V and J genes are TRBV6-5 and TRBJ1-3; TRBD1 might be the D (6 bases). Germline V gene sequence: CDR1 MNHEY, CDR2 SVGAGI. This CDR3 is built from 15 residues. V gave up 4 bases and J gave up 2 bases, with 12 bases separating them. The CDR3: CASSSQGPTGNTIYF. The CDR3 DNA follows: TGTGCCAGCAGTTCCCAGGGGCCCACTGGAAACACCATATATTTT.

The CDR3 reads CATCPGRPGELFF. The CDR3 DNA follows: TGTGCCACCTGTCCTGGCCGCCCCGGGGAGCTGTTTTTT. This chain connects TRBV24-1 to TRBJ2-2; D ambiguous. V was shortened by 9 bases and J by 6 bases, with 13 bases between the two germline ends. This CDR3 has 13 amino acids. Germline V CDR1 and CDR2: KGHDR, SFDVKD.